This record looks at one T cell receptor (beta chain) sequence and its context. The data stem from a study of OX40 agonist ivuxolimab in advanced cancers. TCRdb keeps only in-frame clones here, not all; method: immunoSEQ multiplex PCR. The sample has roughly 80,000 clones; approximately 89% are singletons. CDR1 WNHNN and CDR2 SYGVQD come from the germline V gene (reference sequence). Trimming at V came to 2 bases and at J to 6 bases, leaving 7 bases not matched to a gene. CDR3 size: 16 residues. Here the sequenced sample was CD4+ or CD8+ T cells sorted from blood, taken in a trial of the OX40 agonist ivuxolimab. The chain joins TRBV10-1 to TRBJ2-3, with 11 positions matching TRBD2. The TCR originated in an adult with an advanced solid tumor such as melanoma, head and neck, liver or kidney cancer. CDR3 sequence: CASSEDGTSGLDTQYF. CDR3 in DNA: TGCGCCAGCAGTGAGGATGGGACTAGCGGTTTGGATACGCAGTATTTT.